The source of this TCR beta chain is a study of T cell responses to AZD1222 COVID-19 vaccine. Details on this clone: Antigen: not known.

Study results and caveats: Unmutated variant regions are reportedly targeted by nearly half of spike-specific TCRs.

Method: immunoSEQ multiplex PCR; TCRdb's copy keeps in-frame clones and lacks some. The table records under 95,000 clones, roughly nine tenths of them present only once. Germline V gives CDR1 ENHRY, CDR2 SYGVKD. The CDR3 length is 17 residues. Trimming took 0 bases from V and 2 from J, leaving 17 bases between them. This clonotype originated in an adult in good health. V is TRBV10-3 and J is TRBJ2-7; possible D gene TRBD1, 5 bases. The source was peripheral blood, collected on day 0 of AZD1222 vaccination. The CDR3, as DNA: TGTGCCATCAGTGAGTCGAGTGACAGTACACGAACCTACGAGCAGTACTTC. Translated, it gives CAISESSDSTRTYEQYF.